These T cell receptor beta chains were read from a single sample in a study of T cells after yellow fever vaccination. TCRdb re-analysed the 5' RACE reads in MiXCR, keeping a single row per CDR3 protein. This table holds 500,000 to 700,000 distinct CDR3 sequences, around 21% found once. The source was PBMCs, collected 15 days after the yellow fever booster vaccination. The receptors derive from a man aged 25-45 years who received the YFV17D yellow fever vaccine. Each CDR3 is given with its conserved first and last residue. D genes are given only for firm matches. Size is stated for part of the rows, as once, few or many counts, or as a class when the clone is expanded.

j_gene: TRBJ2-7
d_gene: .
abundance: .
v_gene: TRBV20-1
CDR3nt: TGCAGTGCTAGAGATCAGAACTATTACGAGCAGTACTTC
CDR3aa: CSARDQNYYEQYF

j_gene: TRBJ2-7
d_gene: TRBD2
abundance: few
v_gene: TRBV6-2/TRBV6-3
CDR3nt: TGTGCCAGCAGTTTTGCGACTAGCGGGAGGGCCCTAGAGCAGTACTTC
CDR3aa: CASSFATSGRALEQYF

j_gene: TRBJ1-6
d_gene: .
abundance: .
v_gene: TRBV7-6
CDR3nt: TGTGCCAGCAGCCCCGGAGGCGGCGGATCACCCCTCCACTTT
CDR3aa: CASSPGGGGSPLHF

j_gene: TRBJ2-3
d_gene: TRBD2
abundance: .
v_gene: TRBV29-1
CDR3nt: TGCAGCGTTGCTGGGCTAGCGGGAGGGCTCAGCACAGATACGCAGTATTTT
CDR3aa: CSVAGLAGGLSTDTQYF

j_gene: TRBJ2-3
d_gene: .
abundance: .
v_gene: TRBV20-1
CDR3nt: TGCAGTGTGGATAGGAGCACAGATACGCAGTATTTT
CDR3aa: CSVDRSTDTQYF

j_gene: TRBJ2-7
d_gene: .
abundance: .
v_gene: TRBV20-1
CDR3nt: TGCAGTGCCCCTCGGGCGGCCGAGCAGTACTTC
CDR3aa: CSAPRAAEQYF

j_gene: TRBJ2-5
d_gene: .
abundance: few
v_gene: TRBV6-5
CDR3nt: TGTGCCAGCAGTTACCCGCACCACCAAGAGACCCAGTACTTC
CDR3aa: CASSYPHHQETQYF

j_gene: TRBJ2-2
d_gene: .
abundance: few
v_gene: TRBV29-1
CDR3nt: TGCAGCGTTCTAGGCCCCCTGGACACCGGGGAGCTGTTTTTT
CDR3aa: CSVLGPLDTGELFF

j_gene: TRBJ2-5
d_gene: TRBD2
abundance: .
v_gene: TRBV7-7
CDR3nt: TGTGCCAGCAGCCCCACTAGCGGGGGAGGTGGGACCCAGTACTTC
CDR3aa: CASSPTSGGGGTQYF

j_gene: TRBJ1-2
d_gene: .
abundance: few
v_gene: TRBV7-2
CDR3nt: TGTGCCAGCAAATTGGGTTACGGCCCTTCCTATGGCTACACCTTC
CDR3aa: CASKLGYGPSYGYTF

j_gene: TRBJ1-2
d_gene: .
abundance: .
v_gene: TRBV29-1
CDR3nt: TGCAGCGTTGATTTTTCGGATGGCTACACCTTC
CDR3aa: CSVDFSDGYTF

j_gene: TRBJ2-1
d_gene: .
abundance: .
v_gene: TRBV5-5
CDR3nt: TGTGCCAGCAGCCCCCGGGCCGGGAGCAATGAGCAGTTCTTC
CDR3aa: CASSPRAGSNEQFF

j_gene: TRBJ2-5
d_gene: .
abundance: .
v_gene: TRBV15
CDR3nt: TGTGCCACCAGCGGCGGTGGGGTAGAGACCCAGTACTTC
CDR3aa: CATSGGGVETQYF

j_gene: TRBJ2-6
d_gene: .
abundance: .
v_gene: TRBV11-2
CDR3nt: TGTGCCAGCAGCTTAGATTTGGGGGGGCCGATCTCTGGGGCCAACGTCCTGACTTTC
CDR3aa: CASSLDLGGPISGANVLTF

j_gene: TRBJ2-1
d_gene: .
abundance: .
v_gene: TRBV29-1
CDR3nt: TGCAGCGTTGAAGATTTGGGAGTACAGTTGAGCTCCTACAATGAGCAGTTCTTC
CDR3aa: CSVEDLGVQLSSYNEQFF

j_gene: TRBJ2-7
d_gene: TRBD2
abundance: .
v_gene: TRBV6-1
CDR3nt: TGTGCCAGCTCGATCCTTAGCGGGAGACCCTACGAGCAGTACTTC
CDR3aa: CASSILSGRPYEQYF

j_gene: TRBJ2-7
d_gene: .
abundance: .
v_gene: TRBV14
CDR3nt: TGTGCCAGCAGCCAGGGCACCTGGCAGTACTTC
CDR3aa: CASSQGTWQYF

j_gene: TRBJ2-1
d_gene: .
abundance: few
v_gene: TRBV6-5
CDR3nt: TGTGCCAGCAGTTACGGTTCGAAGAATGAGCAGTTCTTC
CDR3aa: CASSYGSKNEQFF

j_gene: TRBJ1-1
d_gene: .
abundance: few
v_gene: TRBV27
CDR3nt: TGTGCCAGCAGTTTATCGCCGAGGAACACTGAAGCTTTCTTT
CDR3aa: CASSLSPRNTEAFF

j_gene: TRBJ2-5
d_gene: TRBD2
abundance: .
v_gene: TRBV20-1
CDR3nt: TGCAGTGCTAGAGATGGTAGCGGGAGGTTCCAAGAGACCCAGTACTTC
CDR3aa: CSARDGSGRFQETQYF

j_gene: TRBJ2-1
d_gene: TRBD1
abundance: .
v_gene: TRBV20-1
CDR3nt: TGCAGTGGGACAGGGGGCTACAATGAGCAGTTCTTC
CDR3aa: CSGTGGYNEQFF

j_gene: TRBJ2-1
d_gene: .
abundance: few
v_gene: TRBV15
CDR3nt: TGTGCCACCAGCAGAGGGGCCTCCAAGCAGTTCTTC
CDR3aa: CATSRGASKQFF

j_gene: TRBJ1-1
d_gene: .
abundance: .
v_gene: TRBV4-3
CDR3nt: TGCGCCAGCAGCCAGGCCTTCGAGGTGGGGAACACTGAAGCTTTCTTT
CDR3aa: CASSQAFEVGNTEAFF

j_gene: TRBJ2-1
d_gene: .
abundance: few
v_gene: TRBV20-1
CDR3nt: TGCAGTGCTAGTGACCGTCCGGGACGAGCGCCCAATGAGCAGTTCTTC
CDR3aa: CSASDRPGRAPNEQFF

j_gene: TRBJ2-3
d_gene: .
abundance: .
v_gene: TRBV12-3/TRBV12-4
CDR3nt: TGTGCCAGCATTCAACGACCGGGGCCCACTGATACGCAGTATTTT
CDR3aa: CASIQRPGPTDTQYF

j_gene: TRBJ2-7
d_gene: TRBD2
abundance: few
v_gene: TRBV14
CDR3nt: TGTGCCAGCAGCCAAGCGGGGGGGAGGAACGAGCAGTACTTC
CDR3aa: CASSQAGGRNEQYF

j_gene: TRBJ2-5
d_gene: TRBD1
abundance: .
v_gene: TRBV5-1
CDR3nt: TGCGCCAGCAGCGCAACGACAGGGGGCGGGGAGACCCAGTACTTC
CDR3aa: CASSATTGGGETQYF

j_gene: TRBJ2-1
d_gene: TRBD1
abundance: few
v_gene: TRBV20-1
CDR3nt: TGCAGTGCACCCCGGGACAGGGATCTCAATGAGCAGTTCTTC
CDR3aa: CSAPRDRDLNEQFF

j_gene: TRBJ1-1
d_gene: TRBD1
abundance: .
v_gene: TRBV12-3/TRBV12-4
CDR3nt: TGTGCTGGGGGGGACAGGGGGCGAACTGAAGCTTTCTTT
CDR3aa: CAGGDRGRTEAFF

j_gene: TRBJ2-7
d_gene: .
abundance: few
v_gene: TRBV19
CDR3nt: TGTGCCAGTAGTAAGGGCAGCCCCTACGAGCAGTACTTC
CDR3aa: CASSKGSPYEQYF

j_gene: TRBJ1-6
d_gene: .
abundance: few
v_gene: TRBV4-2
CDR3nt: TGTGCCAGCAGCCGACAGGACAGTTATTCACCCCTCCACTTT
CDR3aa: CASSRQDSYSPLHF

j_gene: TRBJ2-7
d_gene: .
abundance: .
v_gene: TRBV14
CDR3nt: TGTGCCAGCAGCCCCACGGGTGGGGCTAAGGCATTCTACGAGCAGTACTTC
CDR3aa: CASSPTGGAKAFYEQYF

j_gene: TRBJ2-3
d_gene: .
abundance: few
v_gene: TRBV18
CDR3nt: TGTGCCAGCTCACCTCAGGGGCCCCCAGATACGCAGTATTTT
CDR3aa: CASSPQGPPDTQYF

j_gene: TRBJ2-7
d_gene: TRBD1
abundance: .
v_gene: TRBV7-2
CDR3nt: TGTGCCAGCAGCTTCCTCCCGGGACAGGGATCCTACGAGCAGTACTTC
CDR3aa: CASSFLPGQGSYEQYF

j_gene: TRBJ2-1
d_gene: TRBD2
abundance: .
v_gene: TRBV20-1
CDR3nt: TGCAGTGCTAGGGGACTAGCGGGAGGGGGCACCTACAATGAGCAGTTCTTC
CDR3aa: CSARGLAGGGTYNEQFF

j_gene: TRBJ2-7
d_gene: .
abundance: few
v_gene: TRBV20-1
CDR3nt: TGCAGTGCTTTTTACGGGAGAGGGATCTACGAGCAGTACTTC
CDR3aa: CSAFYGRGIYEQYF

j_gene: TRBJ2-1
d_gene: .
abundance: few
v_gene: TRBV7-2
CDR3nt: TGTGCCAGCAGCTCTCCGGTCTACAATGAGCAGTTCTTC
CDR3aa: CASSSPVYNEQFF

j_gene: TRBJ1-1
d_gene: .
abundance: .
v_gene: TRBV29-1
CDR3nt: TGCAGCGCTTCTAGGGGGGTACCTGAAGCTTTCTTT
CDR3aa: CSASRGVPEAFF

j_gene: TRBJ2-7
d_gene: .
abundance: .
v_gene: TRBV29-1
CDR3nt: TGCAGCGTTGAAGGACTAGTGGGGGACGAGCAGTACTTC
CDR3aa: CSVEGLVGDEQYF

j_gene: TRBJ1-5
d_gene: .
abundance: .
v_gene: TRBV29-1
CDR3nt: TGCAGCGTTGAGTTAGAGCATAATCAGCCCCAGCATTTT
CDR3aa: CSVELEHNQPQHF

j_gene: TRBJ2-7
d_gene: .
abundance: .
v_gene: TRBV24-1
CDR3nt: TGTGCCACCAGTGATTTTCGGGGGTCGGTCTACGAGCAGTACTTC
CDR3aa: CATSDFRGSVYEQYF

j_gene: TRBJ1-1
d_gene: .
abundance: few
v_gene: TRBV20-1
CDR3nt: TGCAGTGCTGAGGAGAACACTGAAGCTTTCTTT
CDR3aa: CSAEENTEAFF

j_gene: TRBJ2-1
d_gene: TRBD2
abundance: .
v_gene: TRBV7-2
CDR3nt: TGTGCCAGCAGCCAACTAGCGGGAGGAGTGAGGGAGCAGTTCTTC
CDR3aa: CASSQLAGGVREQFF

j_gene: TRBJ2-2
d_gene: .
abundance: few
v_gene: TRBV3-1
CDR3nt: TGTGCCAGCAGCCGTAAGGCGAGAAACACCGGGGAGCTGTTTTTT
CDR3aa: CASSRKARNTGELFF

j_gene: TRBJ1-1
d_gene: .
abundance: .
v_gene: TRBV5-5
CDR3nt: TGTGCCAGCAGCTTTTCTCTCGCGGGGGGCACTGAAGCTTTCTTT
CDR3aa: CASSFSLAGGTEAFF

j_gene: TRBJ2-7
d_gene: .
abundance: .
v_gene: TRBV20-1
CDR3nt: TGCAGTGCTAGAGATACCCGTAGCGTATTACTATCCTACGAGCAGTACTTC
CDR3aa: CSARDTRSVLLSYEQYF

j_gene: TRBJ2-2
d_gene: .
abundance: .
v_gene: TRBV25-1
CDR3nt: TGTGCCAGCAGTGACACGAAAGGGAGGTGGGAGCTGTTTTTT
CDR3aa: CASSDTKGRWELFF

j_gene: TRBJ2-1
d_gene: .
abundance: many
v_gene: TRBV6-2/TRBV6-3
CDR3nt: TGTGCCAGCAGTTACCTCCCTACCAATGAGCAGTTCTTC
CDR3aa: CASSYLPTNEQFF

j_gene: TRBJ2-3
d_gene: .
abundance: few
v_gene: TRBV10-3
CDR3nt: TGTGCCATCAAAGGCGGGGGCACAGATACGCAGTATTTT
CDR3aa: CAIKGGGTDTQYF

j_gene: TRBJ2-1
d_gene: .
abundance: few
v_gene: TRBV3-1
CDR3nt: TGTGCCAGCAGCTACCAAGGATCGACGCCTGGGTTCTTC
CDR3aa: CASSYQGSTPGFF

j_gene: TRBJ2-3
d_gene: .
abundance: many
v_gene: TRBV7-9
CDR3nt: TGTGCCAGCAGCCCGGGCCCACCCCCCCAGTACACGCAGTATTTT
CDR3aa: CASSPGPPPQYTQYF

j_gene: TRBJ2-3
d_gene: TRBD2
abundance: .
v_gene: TRBV10-3
CDR3nt: TGTGCCATCAGTGAGTCGTGGAAGGCTAGCGGCAGATACACAGATACGCAGTATTTT
CDR3aa: CAISESWKASGRYTDTQYF

j_gene: TRBJ2-2
d_gene: .
abundance: many
v_gene: TRBV20-1
CDR3nt: TGCAGTGCTAGAGATTTCGGAGGCCGCGCCGGGGAGCTGTTTTTT
CDR3aa: CSARDFGGRAGELFF

j_gene: TRBJ1-1
d_gene: .
abundance: .
v_gene: TRBV6-1
CDR3nt: TGTGCCAGCACCCGGAGGGGTAGGTACACTGAAGCTTTCTTT
CDR3aa: CASTRRGRYTEAFF

j_gene: TRBJ1-2
d_gene: .
abundance: .
v_gene: TRBV7-2
CDR3nt: TGTGCCAGCAGGGGTATCGGCAGGGGCTATGGCTACACCTTC
CDR3aa: CASRGIGRGYGYTF

j_gene: TRBJ2-6
d_gene: .
abundance: .
v_gene: TRBV27
CDR3nt: TGTGCCAGCTCTTGGTTTAGGCAGCCTGGGGCCAACGTCCTGACTTTC
CDR3aa: CASSWFRQPGANVLTF

j_gene: TRBJ2-3
d_gene: .
abundance: few
v_gene: TRBV20-1
CDR3nt: TGCAGTGCTAGTAAGGTCAACCCCACAGATACGCAGTATTTT
CDR3aa: CSASKVNPTDTQYF

j_gene: TRBJ1-1
d_gene: .
abundance: few
v_gene: TRBV12-3/TRBV12-4
CDR3nt: TGTGCCAGCAGCTTACAGGAAGCGAACACTGAAGCTTTCTTT
CDR3aa: CASSLQEANTEAFF

j_gene: TRBJ2-1
d_gene: .
abundance: .
v_gene: TRBV6-1
CDR3nt: TGTGCCGTTTCCTCCCGCTTCTTTCCAAACAATGAGCAGTTCTTC
CDR3aa: CAVSSRFFPNNEQFF

j_gene: TRBJ2-5
d_gene: .
abundance: few
v_gene: TRBV5-1
CDR3nt: TGCGCCAGCAGCCCAGGAGCCGGCGGGACCCAGTACTTC
CDR3aa: CASSPGAGGTQYF